The clone carrying this TCR beta chain was counted only a few times. Antigen unknown. This table comes from immunoSEQ multiplex PCR, and its TCRdb copy is limited to in-frame clones, with some not included. The table records 150,000 to 200,000 clones, roughly 86% of them present only once. This entry belongs to a study of T cell responses to AZD1222 COVID-19 vaccine. Study findings and constraints: Donor demographics were predominantly white British with a female majority; clonal diversity may be underestimated. Among AZD1222 vaccinees, only five to seven were seropositive at baseline.

Trimming stripped 2 bases from V and 5 bases from J, with 12 bases between. This CDR3 is 14 amino acids long. From germline, CDR1 is MNHNS and CDR2 SASEGT. The sample in question was peripheral blood, obtained on day 0 of AZD1222 vaccination. This rearrangement joins TRBV6-1 to TRBJ1-1; D unresolved. The TCR sequence derives from an adult in good health. This chain's CDR3 is CASSEWGLGTEAFF. The CDR3 coding sequence is TGTGCCAGCAGTGAATGGGGTCTCGGGACTGAAGCTTTCTTT.